This passage covers 25 T cell receptor beta chains from one sample sequenced in a study of PD-L1 blockade in urothelial cancer. Measured with immunoSEQ multiplex PCR; TCRdb has only the in-frame clones, and not every one. The data contain tens of thousands of clones, 86% of them singletons. The sequences come from PBMCs, collected around atezolizumab (anti-PD-L1) treatment. The receptors here all came from a man aged 45-60 years with urothelial cancer.

J is TRBJ2-7 and V is TRBV11-2; 8 bases match TRBD1. J was trimmed by 3 bases and V by 5 bases; bases with no gene match: 9. This CDR3 is 15 amino acids long. Germline V gene sequence: CDR1 SGHAT, CDR2 FQNNGV. This chain's CDR3 is CASSALGGQGYEQYF. The CDR3, as DNA: TGTGCCAGCAGCGCCCTGGGAGGACAGGGCTACGAGCAGTACTTC.

V is TRBV5-1 and J is TRBJ2-5; D is ambiguous. The V end was cut by 2 bases, the J end by 2 bases, with 7 bases between. The CDR3 totals 13 residues. From germline, CDR1 is SGHRS and CDR2 YFSETQ. CDR3 bases: TGCGCCAGCAGCTTAACTACACAAGAGACCCAGTACTTC. Its protein is CASSLTTQETQYF.

This chain uses TRBV15 with TRBJ2-2, with 14 bases aligning to TRBD2. This CDR3 has 20 residues. Germline V gene data show CDR1 as LNHNV and CDR2 as YYDKDF (reference sequence). V was pared by 5 bases and J by 4 bases, with 15 bases of the junction left unmatched. As DNA, the CDR3 is TGTGCCACCAGCGGGGACACCGGGACTAGCGGGAGCCTCGTCACCGGGGAGCTGTTTTTT. Translation: CATSGDTGTSGSLVTGELFF.

J is TRBJ2-5 and V is TRBV18; the D gene is possibly TRBD1 (6 bases). The ends were cut back, 3 bases at V and 2 bases at J, with 13 bases in the middle. Germline V gives CDR1 KGHSH, CDR2 LQKENI. The CDR3 consists of 15 residues. CDR3 nucleotide sequence: TGTGCCAGCTCACCCGGACAGTGGATACAAGAGACCCAGTACTTC. Translated, it gives CASSPGQWIQETQYF.

This chain links TRBV7-2 with TRBJ2-3; the D gene is possibly TRBD2 (5 bases). V lost 1 base and J lost 4, with 6 bases in between. Per germline, CDR1 SGHTA and CDR2 FQGNSA. The CDR3 runs to 13 residues. CDR3 DNA sequence: TGTGCCAGCAGCTTAGGGGAGTCAGATACGCAGTATTTT. This gives the protein CASSLGESDTQYF.

The table lists this clone with a count of one. This chain links TRBV6-5 with TRBJ1-1; D gene unclear. CDR3 length equals 14 residues. V lost 6 bases and J 4 bases, leaving 15 bases between the germline ends. The germline V gene has CDR1 MNHEY and CDR2 SVGAGI. CDR3 nucleotides: TGTGCCAGCAGCCAAGCGGGGTACCCCACTGAAGCTTTCTTT. Translating it yields CASSQAGYPTEAFF.

V is TRBV28 and J is TRBJ1-4; the D gene is possibly TRBD1 (6 bases). The CDR3 runs to 13 residues. The V end was cut by 5 bases, the J end by 7 bases, with 11 bases between. Germline assignment: CDR1 MDHEN and CDR2 SYDVKM. The CDR3 DNA sequence: TGTGCCAGCAGTGACAGGCCTTCTGAAAAACTGTTTTTT. Translated: CASSDRPSEKLFF.

This rearrangement joins TRBV23-1 to TRBJ1-2, with TRBD1 as a possible D gene (5 bases). TRBV23-1 is recorded as an ORF, its role being uncertain. Trimming cost V 11 bases and J 2 bases, with 15 bases left between them. The CDR3 is 13 amino acids. The CDR3 DNA reads as TGCGCCGAGGTCAGCGACAGAAACTATGGCTACACCTTC. This gives the protein CAEVSDRNYGYTF.

The rearrangement uses TRBV6-5 and TRBJ1-1; D unclear. The V and J ends lost 6 bases and 11 bases respectively, with 13 bases between them. From germline, CDR1 is MNHEY and CDR2 SVGAGI. This CDR3 has 11 amino acids. As DNA, the CDR3 is TGTGCCAGCAGAAGACCCCCGGGGGCTTTCTTT. Translating it yields CASRRPPGAFF.

This chain connects TRBV7-9 to TRBJ2-3; tentative D call: TRBD1 (5 bases). Looked up from germline, CDR1 is SEHNR and CDR2 is FQNEAQ (reference sequence). This CDR3 contains 12 residues. Trimming shortened V by 5 bases and J by 3 bases, and 6 bases separated the two germline ends. Here the CDR3 reads CASSTGTDTQYF. CDR3 nucleotide sequence: TGTGCCAGCAGCACAGGTACAGATACGCAGTATTTT.

The CDR3, as DNA: TGTGCCAGCAGGGGGGGGGCCGGCGCTTTCTTT. It encodes CASRGGAGAFF. This chain links TRBV2 with TRBJ1-1, with D perhaps matching TRBD1 (6 bases). The germline V gene has CDR1 SNHLY and CDR2 FYNNEI. V lost 6 bases and J 11 bases, leaving 13 bases between the germline ends. The CDR3 covers 11 residues.

The chain has TRBV7-8 and TRBJ1-2; TRBD1 matches at 8 bases. Unmatched junction bases numbered 2, after V lost 5 bases and J lost 3 bases. The CDR3 is 13 amino acids. The germline V gene encodes CDR1 SGHVS and CDR2 FQNEAQ. The chain's CDR3 is CASSPGGHYGYTF. The CDR3 DNA reads TGTGCCAGCAGCCCAGGGGGCCACTATGGCTACACCTTC.

This clone was observed a single time. This sequence joins TRBV11-2 and TRBJ1-1; D might be TRBD1 (6 bases). The ends were cut back, 5 bases at V and 3 bases at J, with 19 bases in the middle. This CDR3 has 16 residues. CDR1 and CDR2 (germline): SGHAT, FQNNGV. CDR3: CASSGLGQTLDTEAFF. The CDR3 DNA follows: TGTGCCAGCAGCGGATTAGGACAGACACTGGACACTGAAGCTTTCTTT.

The rearrangement joins TRBV5-6 to TRBJ2-3; tentatively, D is TRBD1 (5 bases). V lost 4 bases, J lost 3 bases, and 18 bases lay in between. The CDR3 is made up of 16 amino acids. Germline lookup yields CDR1 SGHDT and CDR2 YYEEEE. CDR3 nucleotides: TGTGCCAGCAGCGCCAAGCCGACAGTTCAAACAGATACGCAGTATTTT. Encoded protein: CASSAKPTVQTDTQYF.

The CDR3 sequence is CASSYGDKHSGNTIYF. In DNA, the CDR3 is TGTGCCAGCAGTTACGGGGACAAGCACTCTGGAAACACCATATATTTT. The chain combines TRBV6-6 with TRBJ1-3; D is perhaps TRBD1 (6 bases). The ends were cut back, 2 bases at V and 0 bases at J, with 11 bases in the middle. Germline V gene sequence: CDR1 MNHNY, CDR2 SVGAGI (reference sequence). The CDR3 is 16 amino acids.

V usage is TRBV6-1 and J usage is TRBJ2-5; the match to TRBD1 covers 8 bases. The DNA end favors TRBJ2-7, so the J call may be wrong. Germline V gene lookup returns CDR1 MNHNS and CDR2 SASEGT. This CDR3 spans 14 amino acids. In DNA, the CDR3 is TGTGCCAGCAGCCCAGGGGGGACAGGCTACGAGCAGTACTTC. It specifies CASSPGGTGYEQYF.

V gene TRBV28 combines with J gene TRBJ2-7, with 7 bases that match TRBD2. The CDR3 is 14 amino acids. Germline trimming cut 5 bases from V and 3 bases from J; bases unmatched to any gene: 7. Per germline, CDR1 MDHEN and CDR2 SYDVKM. CDR3 in DNA: TGTGCCAGCAGTATCTTGTCGGGAGGCTACGAGCAGTACTTC. Translating gives CASSILSGGYEQYF.

The J gene is TRBJ1-6, the V gene TRBV5-5; D not resolved. The length of the CDR3 is 15 residues. Germline CDR1 reads SGHKS; CDR2 reads YYEKEE (reference sequence). Trimming shortened V by 4 bases and J by 7 bases, and 15 bases separated the two germline ends. The CDR3 coding sequence is TGTGCCAGCAGCGCTCGGTGGGCACAGAATTCACCCCTCCACTTT. Its protein is CASSARWAQNSPLHF.

This clone was counted only a few times. V gene TRBV19 combines with J gene TRBJ1-1; 7 bases agree with TRBD1. J was trimmed by 2 bases and V by 4 bases; bases with no gene match: 7. Per the germline V gene, CDR1 is LNHDA and CDR2 is SQIVND (reference sequence). The CDR3 length is 15 residues. The CDR3 DNA reads as TGTGCCAGTAGTACACGACAGGGTCAAAACACTGAAGCTTTCTTT. It yields the protein CASSTRQGQNTEAFF.

CDR3 DNA: TGTGCCAGCAACAAAGGGCGGGAGGGCCAATCTGAGCAGTTCTTC. Amino acid sequence: CASNKGREGQSEQFF. This chain links TRBV11-2 with TRBJ2-1, with 9 bases fitting TRBD2. This CDR3 has 15 residues. The germline V gene has CDR1 SGHAT and CDR2 FQNNGV. Trimming at V came to 7 bases and at J to 9 bases, leaving 13 bases not matched to a gene.

V usage is TRBV7-9 and J usage is TRBJ2-5, with D possibly TRBD2 on 5 matching bases. The length of the CDR3 is 15 residues. Between the trimmed V and J ends, which lost 7 bases and 4 bases, there was a span of 19 bases. CDR1 and CDR2 (germline): SEHNR, FQNEAQ (reference sequence). The CDR3 here is CASIKLGVWAETQYF. CDR3 nucleotide sequence: TGTGCCAGCATCAAACTCGGGGTATGGGCAGAGACCCAGTACTTC.

The CDR3 DNA follows: TGTGCCATCAGTGAGTCTTTTACGGATAGACTTTCTGGGGCCAACGTCCTGACTTTC. As protein: CAISESFTDRLSGANVLTF. This sequence joins TRBV10-3 and TRBJ2-6; D uncertain. V shed 0 bases and J shed 1 base, with 16 bases lying between them. The CDR3 spans 19 residues. The germline CDR1 and CDR2 sequences are ENHRY and SYGVKD.

The CDR3 DNA is TGTGCCAGCAGCGTAGTAGCGGGGAGGGGCACTGAAGCTTTCTTT. This codes for CASSVVAGRGTEAFF. The rearrangement links TRBV9 to TRBJ1-1, with D maybe TRBD1 (5 bases). Trimming left V 0 bases short and J 4 bases short, with 13 bases between. The CDR3 is 15 residues long. Germline V CDR1 and CDR2: SGDLS, YYNGEE.

This chain joins TRBV9 and TRBJ1-4, with 7 nucleotides matching TRBD1. CDR3 length: 15 amino acids. Germline-derived CDR1 and CDR2 are SGDLS and YYNGEE. With V trimmed by 4 bases and J by 8 bases, 11 bases remained unmatched. The CDR3 sequence is CASSPRDSVGEKLFF. The DNA for the CDR3 is TGTGCCAGCAGCCCCAGGGACAGCGTGGGAGAAAAACTGTTTTTT.

The chain combines TRBV5-1 with TRBJ2-1; weak D call: TRBD2 (5 bases). CDR1 and CDR2 (germline): SGHRS, YFSETQ. Trimming stripped 4 bases from V and 4 bases from J, with 9 bases between. CDR3 size: 13 residues. The CDR3 loop is CASSLGVYNEQFF. The CDR3 bases are TGCGCCAGCAGCCTCGGGGTTTACAATGAGCAGTTCTTC.